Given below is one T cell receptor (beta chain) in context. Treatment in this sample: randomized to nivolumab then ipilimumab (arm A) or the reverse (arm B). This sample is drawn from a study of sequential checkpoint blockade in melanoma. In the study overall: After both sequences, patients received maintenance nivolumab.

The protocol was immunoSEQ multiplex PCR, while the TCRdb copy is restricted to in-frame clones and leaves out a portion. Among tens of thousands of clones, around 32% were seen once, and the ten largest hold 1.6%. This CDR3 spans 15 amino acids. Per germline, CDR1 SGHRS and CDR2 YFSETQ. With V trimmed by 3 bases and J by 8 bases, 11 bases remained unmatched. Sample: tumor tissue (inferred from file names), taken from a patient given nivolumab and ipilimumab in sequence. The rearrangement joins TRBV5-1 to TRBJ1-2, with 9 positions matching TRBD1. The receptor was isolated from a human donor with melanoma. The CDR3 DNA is TGCGCCAGCAGCTCGGGTGGGACAGGGAGTTTGGGCTACACCTTC. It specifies CASSSGGTGSLGYTF.